This paragraph reports one T cell receptor beta chain. Its antigen is undetermined. The data are from a study of T cell responses to AZD1222 COVID-19 vaccine. Study background: Second-dose groups at about 4 or about 12 weeks were pooled.

Study results and caveats: Clonal diversity was possibly underestimated, and white British individuals and females predominated among donors.

Profiling relied on immunoSEQ multiplex PCR, and the TCRdb table lists in-frame clones only, not all of them. Here the sample spans roughly 85,000 clones, 70% to 90% being singletons. The CDR3 totals 14 residues. The ends lost 3 bases at V and 4 bases at J; junction bases unmatched: 4. Germline assignment: CDR1 LNHDA and CDR2 SQIVND (reference sequence). The chain recombines TRBV19 with TRBJ1-1; TRBD1 agrees at 8 bases. This TCR derives from an adult in good health. Sequencing was performed on peripheral blood, taken on day 0 of AZD1222 vaccination. The CDR3: CASSIDRGGTEAFF. The CDR3, as DNA: TGTGCCAGTAGTATCGACAGGGGTGGCACTGAAGCTTTCTTT.